This T cell receptor (beta chain) was captured by sequencing in a study of chemoradiotherapy in HPV16-positive cancers. V gave up 4 bases and J gave up 8 bases, with 13 bases separating them. Germline CDR1 reads SQVTM; CDR2 reads ANQGSEA. This CDR3 has 12 amino acids. TCRdb's copy holds only in-frame clones and misses some; the assay was immunoSEQ multiplex PCR. The table lists 9,500 to 15,000 clones, roughly nine tenths of them singletons, with over 2.5% in the top ten. This clone was seen a handful of times. Antigen specificity is unknown. The study's findings and limits: Functional assays defining HPV-specific T cells used only a couple of HPV16-positive patients.

This clonotype was obtained from a human donor with HPV-associated anogenital cancer. V gene TRBV29-1 combines with J gene TRBJ2-3; D remains ambiguous. The sequenced sample was blood, obtained from a patient who underwent chemoradiotherapy. The CDR3 spells CSVAPSRGTQYF. CDR3 sequence (DNA): TGCAGCGTTGCCCCCTCACGAGGTACGCAGTATTTT.